This T cell receptor beta chain was retrieved from a study of shared T cell receptors in the human thymus. This clone was detected only once. This table comes from immunoSEQ multiplex PCR, and its TCRdb copy is limited to in-frame clones, with some not included. This sample has 630,000 or so clones, with more than 70% found just once. Per germline, CDR1 MDHEN and CDR2 SYDVKM. Trimming pared 7 bases from V and 3 bases from J, leaving 13 bases between. The CDR3 consists of 14 residues. These records were also assigned to another study, of human thymus T cells. That source notes: Donor material was obtained from healthy Finnish infants undergoing corrective surgery for congenital heart defects. The thymus was resected at corrective cardiac surgery. As related research reported, thymic repertoires overlapped highly among unrelated individuals.

The receptor comes from a boy younger than two with a congenital heart defect. The sequenced material came from thymocytes. J is TRBJ1-5 and V is TRBV28; D possibly corresponds to TRBD1 (6 bases). CDR3 in DNA: TGTGCCAGCACCAAAGGGGGTTTCAATCAGCCCCAGCATTTT. It specifies CASTKGGFNQPQHF.